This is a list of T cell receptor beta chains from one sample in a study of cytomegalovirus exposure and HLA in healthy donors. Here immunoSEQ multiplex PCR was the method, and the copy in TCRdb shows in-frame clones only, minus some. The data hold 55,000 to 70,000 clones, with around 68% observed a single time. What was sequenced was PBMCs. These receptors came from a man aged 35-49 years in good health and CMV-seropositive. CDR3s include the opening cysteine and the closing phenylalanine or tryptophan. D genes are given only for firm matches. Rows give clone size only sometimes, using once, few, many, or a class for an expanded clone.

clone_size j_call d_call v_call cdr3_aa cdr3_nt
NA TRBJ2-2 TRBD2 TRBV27 CASSLWRRGASTGELFF TGTGCCAGCAGTTTATGGAGGCGGGGGGCGAGCACCGGGGAGCTGTTTTTT
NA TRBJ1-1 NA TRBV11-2 CASSLDLMAVEAFF TGTGCCAGCAGCTTAGATCTAATGGCGGTGGAGGCTTTCTTT
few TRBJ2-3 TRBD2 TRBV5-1 CASSVTSGTSTDTQYF TGCGCCAGCAGCGTGACTAGCGGGACTAGCACAGATACGCAGTATTTT
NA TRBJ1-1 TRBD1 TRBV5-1 CASSLGQGDTKAFF TGCGCCAGCAGCTTGGGACAGGGGGACACTAAAGCTTTCTTT
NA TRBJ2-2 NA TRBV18 CASSPGSNTGELFF TGTGCCAGCTCACCCGGGAGTAACACCGGGGAGCTGTTTTTT
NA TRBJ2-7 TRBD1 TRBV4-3 CASSPAAGQGGHIYEQYF TGCGCCAGCAGCCCGGCCGCGGGACAGGGTGGACATATTTACGAGCAGTACTTC
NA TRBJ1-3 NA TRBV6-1 CASIRGNTIYF TGTGCCAGCATTCGTGGAAACACCATATATTTT
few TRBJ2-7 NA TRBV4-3 CASSQELGYGDYEQYF TGCGCCAGCAGCCAAGAATTGGGGTACGGGGATTACGAGCAGTACTTC
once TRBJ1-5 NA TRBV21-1 CASSKVGDRGNQPQHF TGTGCCAGCAGCAAAGTTGGGGACAGGGGCAATCAGCCCCAGCATTTT
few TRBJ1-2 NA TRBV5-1 CASSLGGEGYTF TGCGCCAGCAGCTTGGGGGGGGAAGGCTACACCTTC
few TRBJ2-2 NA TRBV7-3 CASTNGDGGELFF TGTGCCAGCACCAACGGGGATGGCGGGGAGCTGTTTTTT
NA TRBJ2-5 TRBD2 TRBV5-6 CASSRSGGVETQYF TGTGCCAGCAGTCGTAGCGGGGGGGTAGAGACCCAGTACTTC
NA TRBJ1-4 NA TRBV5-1 CASSLQGRNEKLFF TGCGCCAGCAGCTTGCAGGGAAGAAATGAAAAACTGTTTTTT
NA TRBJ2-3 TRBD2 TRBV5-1 CASSGRTSGGAGDTQYF TGCGCCAGCAGCGGCAGGACTAGCGGGGGGGCTGGTGATACGCAGTATTTT